This passage covers 16 T cell receptor beta chains from one sample sequenced in a study of cytomegalovirus exposure and HLA in healthy donors. The repertoire was sequenced with immunoSEQ multiplex PCR; TCRdb's copy has only in-frame clones and lacks some. Of hundreds of thousands of clones listed, around 86% are singletons. The specimen sequenced was PBMCs. All receptors come from a woman younger than 30 in good health and CMV-seronegative.

V gene TRBV30 combines with J gene TRBJ2-1; D is undetermined. The CDR3 is 10 amino acids. Deletions cut 2 bases from V and 9 bases from J, with 5 bases between. Germline loops: CDR1 GTSNPN, CDR2 SVGIG (reference sequence). In DNA form, the CDR3 reads TGTGCCTGGAGTTCCTCTGAGCAGTTCTTC. Residues: CAWSSSEQFF.

This chain uses TRBV7-9 with TRBJ2-7; a possible D gene is TRBD1 (6 bases). The length of the CDR3 is 13 residues. Germline V lookup: CDR1 SEHNR, CDR2 FQNEAQ (reference sequence). Trimming pared 6 bases from V and 3 bases from J, leaving 12 bases between. CDR3: CASRHEGVYEQYF. CDR3 bases: TGTGCCAGCAGACATGAGGGGGTCTACGAGCAGTACTTC.

This clone was seen a few times. The chain links TRBV27 to TRBJ2-7; 8 bases fit TRBD1. The V segment lost 3 bases and the J segment 7 bases; nucleotides outside the gene matches: 8. The CDR3 sequence is 14 residues long. Germline V gene sequence: CDR1 MNHEY, CDR2 SMNVEV (reference sequence). The CDR3 region is CASSFGQGYYEQYF. CDR3 nucleotides: TGTGCCAGCAGTTTTGGACAGGGTTACTATGAGCAGTACTTC.

The V call is TRBV28, the J call TRBJ1-2, with a tentative D call TRBD1 (6 bases). The ends were cut back, 2 bases at V and 8 bases at J, with 18 bases in the middle. The germline V gene has CDR1 MDHEN and CDR2 SYDVKM. The CDR3 runs to 15 residues. This CDR3 reads CASSLSRSGGEGYTF. The CDR3 DNA reads as TGTGCCAGCAGTTTAAGTCGGAGCGGGGGCGAAGGCTACACCTTC.

V gene TRBV29-1 combines with J gene TRBJ1-2, with 9 bases fitting TRBD1. Germline values: CDR1 SQVTM, CDR2 ANQGSEA. The CDR3 covers 13 residues. J gave up 3 bases and V 7 bases, and 6 bases lay outside the gene matches. CDR3 DNA: TGCAGCGCTCCGGGACAGGGTGACTATGGCTACACCTTC. This codes for CSAPGQGDYGYTF.

This sequence joins TRBV13 and TRBJ2-3; 14 bases are a match to TRBD2. The length of the CDR3 is 15 residues. J was trimmed by 8 bases and V by 5 bases; bases with no gene match: 6. The V gene's germline CDR1 is PRHDT and CDR2 FYEKMQ (reference sequence). The CDR3 region is CASSPGTSGSITQYF. In DNA, the CDR3 is TGTGCCAGCAGCCCAGGGACTAGCGGGAGTATTACGCAGTATTTT.

The chain carries TRBV2 and TRBJ2-5, with no clear D. The germline CDR1 and CDR2 sequences are SNHLY and FYNNEI. The ends were cut back, 0 bases at V and 0 bases at J, with 5 bases in the middle. The CDR3 totals 14 residues. The CDR3, as DNA: TGTGCCAGCAGTGAAGCGCGCAACCAAGAGACCCAGTACTTC. This translates into CASSEARNQETQYF.

The chain recombines TRBV30 with TRBJ1-1; D uncertain. This CDR3 has 14 residues. Trimming pared 3 bases from V and 1 base from J, leaving 12 bases between. The germline V gene encodes CDR1 GTSNPN and CDR2 SVGIG (reference sequence). The CDR3 DNA sequence: TGTGCCTGGAGCGGAGACGGGTCGAACACTGAAGCTTTCTTT. Translating it yields CAWSGDGSNTEAFF. The variable domain in full, with the rest retrieved from reference TRBV30 and TRBJ1-1, is SQTIHQWPATLVQPVGSPLSLECTVEGTSNPNLYWYRQAAGRGLQLLFYSVGIGQISSEVPQNLSASRPQDRQFILSSKKLLLSDSGFYLCAWSGDGSNTEAFFGQGTRLTVV.

This clone was observed once. V is TRBV2 and J is TRBJ1-6; TRBD1 matches at 7 bases. V gave up 6 bases and J gave up 9 bases; unmatched junction bases: 14. This CDR3 comprises 16 residues. Germline CDR1 is SNHLY and CDR2 is FYNNEI. CDR3 amino acids: CASSDPRKGAGSPLHF. The CDR3 region has the DNA TGTGCCAGCAGCGATCCGCGGAAGGGGGCAGGTTCACCCCTCCACTTT.

The V and J genes are TRBV28 and TRBJ2-2, with TRBD1 as a possible D gene (5 bases). The CDR3 runs to 15 residues. Germline V gene sequence: CDR1 MDHEN, CDR2 SYDVKM. V was clipped by 7 bases and J by 9 bases, with 21 bases between them. CDR3 in amino acids: CASMSWAQGHRELFF. In DNA, the CDR3 is TGTGCCAGCATGTCGTGGGCCCAGGGTCACCGGGAGCTGTTTTTT.

The chain links TRBV28 to TRBJ2-7, with 11 bases that match TRBD1. The CDR3 is 16 amino acids. Trimming at V came to 5 bases and at J to 3 bases, leaving 9 bases not matched to a gene. Germline V gene sequence: CDR1 MDHEN, CDR2 SYDVKM. CDR3 sequence (DNA): TGTGCCAGCAGTACGTCCGGGACAGGGGGATACTACGAGCAGTACTTC. It encodes CASSTSGTGGYYEQYF.

This clone was seen a few times. This sequence joins TRBV7-6 and TRBJ2-2, with a possible D match to TRBD1 (5 bases). Germline-derived CDR1 and CDR2 are SGHVS and FNYEAQ. Trimming shortened V by 5 bases and J by 5 bases, and 6 bases separated the two germline ends. This CDR3 spans 12 amino acids. CDR3 sequence reads: CASSQGTGELFF. The DNA of the CDR3 is TGTGCCAGCAGCCAGGGTACCGGGGAGCTGTTTTTT.

The chain uses TRBV28 and TRBJ1-1; the D gene is possibly TRBD1 (6 bases). This CDR3 spans 14 amino acids. V shed 7 bases and J shed 0 bases, with 12 bases lying between them. The V gene's germline CDR1 is MDHEN and CDR2 SYDVKM. CDR3 sequence (DNA): TGTGCCAGCATGAGGGGGAAGATGAACACTGAAGCTTTCTTT. It specifies CASMRGKMNTEAFF.

This clone was detected only once. V is TRBV6-1 and J is TRBJ1-5; maybe TRBD1 (5 bases). This CDR3 is 14 amino acids long. V dropped 11 bases and J dropped 3 bases, with 17 bases sitting between them. Germline V gene sequence: CDR1 MNHNS, CDR2 SASEGT. In DNA form, the CDR3 reads TGTGCCGCCCAACAGAGACAGCCCAATCAGCCCCAGCATTTT. As protein: CAAQQRQPNQPQHF.

The table lists this clone with a few counts. The chain employs TRBV29-1 and TRBJ1-2; D may be TRBD1 (5 bases). Between the trimmed V and J ends, which lost 4 bases and 8 bases, there was a span of 14 bases. This CDR3 is 12 amino acids long. The V gene's germline CDR1 is SQVTM and CDR2 ANQGSEA. DNA of the CDR3: TGCAGCGTTGGGGGCAGGGTGGAGGGCTACACCTTC. Its translation is CSVGGRVEGYTF.

The chain carries TRBV5-4 and TRBJ1-1; D is perhaps TRBD1 (6 bases). V was pared by 7 bases and J by 4 bases, with 17 bases between. CDR1 is SGHNT, CDR2 YYREEE, per germline (reference sequence). CDR3 length: 14 amino acids. The CDR3 reads CASHPDRPGTEAFF. The CDR3 nucleotides read TGTGCCAGCCATCCTGACAGGCCCGGCACTGAAGCTTTCTTT. Filled out from reference TRBV5-4 and TRBJ1-1, the complete variable domain reads ETGVTQSPTHLIKTRGQQVTLRCSSQSGHNTVSWYQQALGQGPQFIFQYYREEENGRGNFPPRFSGLQFPNYSSELNVNALELDDSALYLCASHPDRPGTEAFFGQGTRLTVV.